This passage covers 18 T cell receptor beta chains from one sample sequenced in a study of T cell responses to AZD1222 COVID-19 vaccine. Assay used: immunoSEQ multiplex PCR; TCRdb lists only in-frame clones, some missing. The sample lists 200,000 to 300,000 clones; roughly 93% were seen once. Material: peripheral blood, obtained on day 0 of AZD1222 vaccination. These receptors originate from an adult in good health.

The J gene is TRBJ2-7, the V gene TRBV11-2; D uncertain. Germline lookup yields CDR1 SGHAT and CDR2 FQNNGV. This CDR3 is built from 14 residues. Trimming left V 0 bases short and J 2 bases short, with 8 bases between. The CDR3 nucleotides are TGTGCCAGCAGCTTAGATCCCAGAACCTACGAGCAGTACTTC. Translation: CASSLDPRTYEQYF.

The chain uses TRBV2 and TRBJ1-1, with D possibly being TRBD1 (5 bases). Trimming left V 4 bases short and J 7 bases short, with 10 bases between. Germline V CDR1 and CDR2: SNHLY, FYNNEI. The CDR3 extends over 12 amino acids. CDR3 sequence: CASSVQAREAFF. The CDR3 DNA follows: TGTGCCAGCAGTGTACAGGCCCGTGAAGCTTTCTTT.

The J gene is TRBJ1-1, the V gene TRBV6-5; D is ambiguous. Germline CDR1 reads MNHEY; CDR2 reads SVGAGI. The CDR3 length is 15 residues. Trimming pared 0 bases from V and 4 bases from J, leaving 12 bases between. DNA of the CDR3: TGTGCCAGCAGTTACTCGCGGATCCTTAGCACTGAAGCTTTCTTT. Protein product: CASSYSRILSTEAFF.

CDR3 protein: CSAKRNEQFF. In DNA form, the CDR3 reads TGCAGTGCTAAACGAAATGAGCAGTTCTTC. The chain is built from TRBV20-1 and TRBJ2-1; D gene unclear. The germline gives CDR1 DFQATT, CDR2 SNEGSKA (reference sequence). The CDR3 runs 10 residues. V dropped 4 bases and J dropped 7 bases, with 5 bases sitting between them.

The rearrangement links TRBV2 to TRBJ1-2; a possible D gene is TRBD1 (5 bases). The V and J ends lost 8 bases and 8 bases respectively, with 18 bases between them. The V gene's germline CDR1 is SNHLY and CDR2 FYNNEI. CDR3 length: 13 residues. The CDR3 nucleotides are TGTGCCAGCCCCGTCCGGGGACCTGGAGGCTACACCTTC. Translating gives CASPVRGPGGYTF.

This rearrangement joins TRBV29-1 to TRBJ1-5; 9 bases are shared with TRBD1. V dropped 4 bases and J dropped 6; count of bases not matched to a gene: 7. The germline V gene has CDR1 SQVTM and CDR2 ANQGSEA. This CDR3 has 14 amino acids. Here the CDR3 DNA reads TGCAGCGTTGGACGAACAGGGGGCGTTCAGCCCCAGCATTTT. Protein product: CSVGRTGGVQPQHF. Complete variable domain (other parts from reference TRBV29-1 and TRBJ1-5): SAVISQKPSRDICQRGTSLTIQCQVDSQVTMMFWYRQQPGQSLTLIATANQGSEATYESGFVIDKFPISRPNLTFSTLTVSNMSPEDSSIYLCSVGRTGGVQPQHFGDGTRLSIL.

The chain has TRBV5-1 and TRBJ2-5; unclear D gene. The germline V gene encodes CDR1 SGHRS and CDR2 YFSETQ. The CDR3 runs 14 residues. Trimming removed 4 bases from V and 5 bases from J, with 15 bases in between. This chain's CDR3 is CASSPTSARETQYF. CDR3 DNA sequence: TGCGCCAGCAGCCCCACCAGCGCTCGGGAGACCCAGTACTTC.

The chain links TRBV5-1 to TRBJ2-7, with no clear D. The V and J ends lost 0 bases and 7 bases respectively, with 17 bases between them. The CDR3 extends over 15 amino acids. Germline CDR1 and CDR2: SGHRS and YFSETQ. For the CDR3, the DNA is TGCGCCAGCAGCTTGGAGGGCAGTCCTGTCCGGGAGCAGTACTTC. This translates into CASSLEGSPVREQYF.

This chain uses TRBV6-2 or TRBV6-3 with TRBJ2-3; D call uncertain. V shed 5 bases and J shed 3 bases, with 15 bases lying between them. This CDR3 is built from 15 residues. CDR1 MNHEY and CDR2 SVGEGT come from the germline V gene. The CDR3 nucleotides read TGTGCCAGCAGTGAGCTGCAAACCAAAACAGATACGCAGTATTTT. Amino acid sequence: CASSELQTKTDTQYF.

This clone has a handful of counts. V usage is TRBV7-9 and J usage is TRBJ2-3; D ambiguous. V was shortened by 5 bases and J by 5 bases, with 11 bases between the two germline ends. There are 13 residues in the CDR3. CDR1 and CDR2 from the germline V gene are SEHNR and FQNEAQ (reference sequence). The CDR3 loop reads CASSQSVGDTQYF. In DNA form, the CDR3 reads TGTGCCAGCAGCCAGTCCGTGGGAGATACGCAGTATTTT.

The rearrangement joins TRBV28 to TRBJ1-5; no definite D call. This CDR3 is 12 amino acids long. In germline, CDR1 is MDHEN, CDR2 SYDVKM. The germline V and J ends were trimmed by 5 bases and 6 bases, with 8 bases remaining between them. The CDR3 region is CASSALTQPQHF. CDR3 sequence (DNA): TGTGCCAGCAGTGCCCTGACTCAGCCCCAGCATTTT.

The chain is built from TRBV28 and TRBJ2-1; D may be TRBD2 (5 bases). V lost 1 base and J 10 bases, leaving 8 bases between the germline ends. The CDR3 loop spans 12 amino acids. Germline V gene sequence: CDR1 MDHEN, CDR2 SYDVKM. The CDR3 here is CASSLYQREQFF. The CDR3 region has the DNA TGTGCCAGCAGTTTATACCAGCGGGAGCAGTTCTTC. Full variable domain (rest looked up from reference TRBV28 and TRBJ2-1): DVKVTQSSRYLVKRTGEKVFLECVQDMDHENMFWYRQDPGLGLRLIYFSYDVKMKEKGDIPEGYSVSREKKERFSLILESASTNQTSMYLCASSLYQREQFFGPGTRLTVL.

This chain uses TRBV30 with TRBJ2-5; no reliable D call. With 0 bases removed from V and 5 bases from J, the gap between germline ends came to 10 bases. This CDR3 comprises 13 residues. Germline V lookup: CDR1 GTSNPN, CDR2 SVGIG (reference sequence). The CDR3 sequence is CAWSVLPRETQYF. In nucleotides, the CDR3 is TGTGCCTGGAGTGTACTCCCACGGGAGACCCAGTACTTC.

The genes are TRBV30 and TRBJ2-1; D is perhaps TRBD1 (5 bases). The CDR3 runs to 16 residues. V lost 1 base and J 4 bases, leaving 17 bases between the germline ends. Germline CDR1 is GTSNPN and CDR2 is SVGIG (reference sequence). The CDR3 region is CAWSGGGTYLYNEQFF. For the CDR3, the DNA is TGTGCCTGGAGTGGGGGCGGCACCTACCTATACAATGAGCAGTTCTTC. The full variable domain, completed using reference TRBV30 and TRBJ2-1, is SQTIHQWPATLVQPVGSPLSLECTVEGTSNPNLYWYRQAAGRGLQLLFYSVGIGQISSEVPQNLSASRPQDRQFILSSKKLLLSDSGFYLCAWSGGGTYLYNEQFFGPGTRLTVL.

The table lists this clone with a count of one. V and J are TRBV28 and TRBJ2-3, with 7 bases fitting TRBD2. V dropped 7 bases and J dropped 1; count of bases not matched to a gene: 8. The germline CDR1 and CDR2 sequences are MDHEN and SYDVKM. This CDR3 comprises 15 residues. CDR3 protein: CASTPGSGGTDTQYF. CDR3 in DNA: TGTGCCAGCACCCCCGGGAGCGGGGGCACAGATACGCAGTATTTT.

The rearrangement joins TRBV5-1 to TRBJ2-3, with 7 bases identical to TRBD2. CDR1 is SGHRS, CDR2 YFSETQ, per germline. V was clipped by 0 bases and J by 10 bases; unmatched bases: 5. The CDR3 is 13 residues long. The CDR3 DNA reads TGCGCCAGCAGCTTGGAGCGGGAATCGGCGCAGTATTTT. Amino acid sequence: CASSLERESAQYF.

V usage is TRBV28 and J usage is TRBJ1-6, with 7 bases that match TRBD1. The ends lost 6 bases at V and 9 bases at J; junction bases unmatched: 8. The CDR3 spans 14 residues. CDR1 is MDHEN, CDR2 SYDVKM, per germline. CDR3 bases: TGTGCCAGCAGACCTACAGGGGCCCCTTCACCCCTCCACTTT. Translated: CASRPTGAPSPLHF.

This chain's CDR3 is CASSLRGTLNYGYTF. For the CDR3, the DNA is TGTGCCAGCAGTTTAAGAGGGACACTTAACTATGGCTACACCTTC. The chain uses TRBV28 and TRBJ1-2, with a possible D match to TRBD1 (6 bases). V was shortened by 2 bases and J by 1 base, with 11 bases between the two germline ends. The CDR3 runs 15 residues. Looked up from germline, CDR1 is MDHEN and CDR2 is SYDVKM.